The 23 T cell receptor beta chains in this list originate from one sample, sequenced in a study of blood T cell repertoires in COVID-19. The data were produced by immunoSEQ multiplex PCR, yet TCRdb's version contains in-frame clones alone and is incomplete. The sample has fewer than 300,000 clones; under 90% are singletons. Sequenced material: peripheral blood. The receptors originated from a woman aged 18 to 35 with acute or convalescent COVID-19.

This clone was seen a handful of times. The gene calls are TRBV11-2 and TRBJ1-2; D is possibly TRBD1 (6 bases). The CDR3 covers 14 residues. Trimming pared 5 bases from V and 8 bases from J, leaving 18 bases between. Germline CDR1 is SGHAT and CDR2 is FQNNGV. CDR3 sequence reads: CASSPITTGLGYTF. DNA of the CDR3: TGTGCCAGCAGCCCTATTACCACAGGGTTGGGCTACACCTTC.

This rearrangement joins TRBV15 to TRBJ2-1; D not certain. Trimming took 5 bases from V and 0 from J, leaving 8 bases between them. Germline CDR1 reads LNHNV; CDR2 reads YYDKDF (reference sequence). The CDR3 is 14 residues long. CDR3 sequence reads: CATSERDSYNEQFF. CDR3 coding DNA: TGTGCCACCAGCGAGCGAGACTCCTACAATGAGCAGTTCTTC.

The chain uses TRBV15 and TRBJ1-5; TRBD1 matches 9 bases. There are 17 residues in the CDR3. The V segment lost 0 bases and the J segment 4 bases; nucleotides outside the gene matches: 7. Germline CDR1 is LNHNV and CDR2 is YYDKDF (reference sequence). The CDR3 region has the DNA TGTGCCACCAGCAGAGAGGTTGGGACAGGGAGGAATCAGCCCCAGCATTTT. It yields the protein CATSREVGTGRNQPQHF.

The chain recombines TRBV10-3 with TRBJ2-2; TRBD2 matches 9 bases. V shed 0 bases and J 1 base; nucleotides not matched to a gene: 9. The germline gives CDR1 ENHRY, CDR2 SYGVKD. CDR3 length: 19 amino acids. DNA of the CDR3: TGTGCCATCAGTGAGTCTTTGGTAGCGGGAGCCTTGAACACCGGGGAGCTGTTTTTT. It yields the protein CAISESLVAGALNTGELFF.

CDR3 DNA: TGTGCCAGCAGTTACTCGTCGCAGGAGAACACTGAAGCTTTCTTT. Amino acid sequence: CASSYSSQENTEAFF. The chain combines TRBV6-5 with TRBJ1-1; D gene unclear. Germline-derived CDR1 and CDR2 are MNHEY and SVGAGI. This CDR3 region has 15 residues. The germline V and J ends were trimmed by 0 bases and 1 base, with 9 bases remaining between them.

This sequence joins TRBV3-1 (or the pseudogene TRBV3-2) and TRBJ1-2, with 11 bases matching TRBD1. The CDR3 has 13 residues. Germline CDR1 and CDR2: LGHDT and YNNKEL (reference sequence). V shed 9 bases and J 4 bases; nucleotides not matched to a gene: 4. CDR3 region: CARTGTGGYGYTF. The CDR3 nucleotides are TGTGCCAGAACCGGGACAGGGGGCTATGGCTACACCTTC.

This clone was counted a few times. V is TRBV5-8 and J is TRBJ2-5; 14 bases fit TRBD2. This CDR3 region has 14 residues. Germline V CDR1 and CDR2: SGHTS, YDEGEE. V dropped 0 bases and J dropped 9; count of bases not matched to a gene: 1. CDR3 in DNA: TGTGCCAGCAGCTTGGGACTAGCGGGAGGGGCCCAGTACTTC. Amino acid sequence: CASSLGLAGGAQYF.

DNA of the CDR3: TGTGCCACCAGCAGCCAAGTAGTAGCGGGAGGCTTGAATGAGCAGTTCTTC. This encodes CATSSQVVAGGLNEQFF. The gene calls are TRBV15 and TRBJ2-1, with 10 positions matching TRBD2. Trimming took 3 bases from V and 7 from J; bases not matched to a gene: 12. This CDR3 spans 17 amino acids. From germline, CDR1 is LNHNV and CDR2 YYDKDF (reference sequence).

As DNA, the CDR3 is TGTGCCAGCAGCTTGGGGGGGACTAGCGGACAAGAGACCCAGTACTTC. This sequence encodes CASSLGGTSGQETQYF. The chain is built from TRBV5-4 and TRBJ2-5, with TRBD2 identical over 11 bases. This CDR3 comprises 16 residues. Germline CDR1 is SGHNT and CDR2 is YYREEE (reference sequence). The trim removed 0 bases at V and 2 bases at J, leaving 3 bases unmatched. Full variable domain (outside the CDR3, taken from reference TRBV5-4 and TRBJ2-5): ETGVTQSPTHLIKTRGQQVTLRCSSQSGHNTVSWYQQALGQGPQFIFQYYREEENGRGNFPPRFSGLQFPNYSSELNVNALELDDSALYLCASSLGGTSGQETQYFGPGTRLLVL.

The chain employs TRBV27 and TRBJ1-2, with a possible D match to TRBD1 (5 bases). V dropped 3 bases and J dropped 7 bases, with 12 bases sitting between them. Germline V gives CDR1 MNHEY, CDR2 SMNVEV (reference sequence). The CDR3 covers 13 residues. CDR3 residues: CASSLAGLSGYTF. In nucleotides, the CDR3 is TGTGCCAGCAGTTTGGCGGGACTGAGTGGCTACACCTTC.

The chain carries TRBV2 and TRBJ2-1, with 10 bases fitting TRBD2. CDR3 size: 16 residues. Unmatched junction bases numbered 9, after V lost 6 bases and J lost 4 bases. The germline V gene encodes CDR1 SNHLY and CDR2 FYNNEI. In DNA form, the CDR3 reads TGTGCCAGCAGCCCCATAGGACTAGCGGCTTACAATGAGCAGTTCTTC. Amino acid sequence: CASSPIGLAAYNEQFF. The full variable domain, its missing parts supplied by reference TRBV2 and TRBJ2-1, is EPEVTQTPSHQVTQMGQEVILRCVPISNHLYFYWYRQILGQKVEFLVSFYNNEISEKSEIFDDQFSVERPDGSNFTLKIRSTKLEDSAMYFCASSPIGLAAYNEQFFGPGTRLTVL.

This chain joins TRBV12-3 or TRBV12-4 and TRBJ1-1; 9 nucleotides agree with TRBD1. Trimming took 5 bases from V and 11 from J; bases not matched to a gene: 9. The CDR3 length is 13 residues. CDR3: CASSRRDRAGAFF. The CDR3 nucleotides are TGTGCCAGCAGTAGACGGGACAGGGCGGGGGCTTTCTTT.

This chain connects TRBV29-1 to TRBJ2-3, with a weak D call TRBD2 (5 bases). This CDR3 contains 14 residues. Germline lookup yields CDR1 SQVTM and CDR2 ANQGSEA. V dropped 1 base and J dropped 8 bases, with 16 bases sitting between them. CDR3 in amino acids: CSVEALAARGTQYF. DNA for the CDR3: TGCAGCGTTGAAGCCCTAGCCGCCCGGGGTACGCAGTATTTT.

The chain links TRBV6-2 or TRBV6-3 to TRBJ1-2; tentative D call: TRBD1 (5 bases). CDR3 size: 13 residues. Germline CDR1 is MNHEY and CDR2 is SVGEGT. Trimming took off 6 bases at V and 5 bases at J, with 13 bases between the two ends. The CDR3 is CASSSWGLYGYTF. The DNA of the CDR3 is TGTGCCAGCAGCTCCTGGGGACTTTATGGCTACACCTTC.

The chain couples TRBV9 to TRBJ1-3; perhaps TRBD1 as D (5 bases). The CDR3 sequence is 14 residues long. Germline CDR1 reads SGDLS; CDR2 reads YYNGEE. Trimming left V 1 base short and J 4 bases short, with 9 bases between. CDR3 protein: CASSVQGWGNTIYF. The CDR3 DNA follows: TGTGCCAGCAGCGTACAGGGTTGGGGAAACACCATATATTTT.

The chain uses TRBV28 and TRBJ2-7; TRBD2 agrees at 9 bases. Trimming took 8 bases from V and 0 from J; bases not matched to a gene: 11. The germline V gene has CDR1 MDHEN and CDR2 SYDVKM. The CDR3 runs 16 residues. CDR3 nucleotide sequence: TGTGCCAGCTCAATCGCTAGCGGGACTTTCTCCTACGAGCAGTACTTC. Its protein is CASSIASGTFSYEQYF.

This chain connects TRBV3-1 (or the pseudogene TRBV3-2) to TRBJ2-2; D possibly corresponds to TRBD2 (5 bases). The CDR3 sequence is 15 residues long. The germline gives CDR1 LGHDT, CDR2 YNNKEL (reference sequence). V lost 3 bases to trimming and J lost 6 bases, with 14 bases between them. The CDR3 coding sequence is TGTGCCAGCAGCCACTCTCGGGGAAATCCCGGGGAGCTGTTTTTT. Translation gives CASSHSRGNPGELFF.

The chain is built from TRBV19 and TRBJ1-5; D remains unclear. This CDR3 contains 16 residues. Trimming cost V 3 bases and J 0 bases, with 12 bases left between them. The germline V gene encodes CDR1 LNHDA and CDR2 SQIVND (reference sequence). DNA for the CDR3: TGTGCCAGTAGTATCTCCGGGGTCTTTAGCAATCAGCCCCAGCATTTT. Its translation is CASSISGVFSNQPQHF. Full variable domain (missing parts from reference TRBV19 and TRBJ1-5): DGGITQSPKYLFRKEGQNVTLSCEQNLNHDAMYWYRQDPGQGLRLIYYSQIVNDFQKGDIAEGYSVSREKKESFPLTVTSAQKNPTAFYLCASSISGVFSNQPQHFGDGTRLSIL.

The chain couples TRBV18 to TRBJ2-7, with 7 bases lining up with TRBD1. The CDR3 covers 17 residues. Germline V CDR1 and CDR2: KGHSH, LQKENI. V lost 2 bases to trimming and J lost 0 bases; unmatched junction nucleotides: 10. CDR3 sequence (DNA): TGTGCCAGCTCACCAAAAAGACAGGGAATTGGCTCCTACGAGCAGTACTTC. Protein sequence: CASSPKRQGIGSYEQYF.

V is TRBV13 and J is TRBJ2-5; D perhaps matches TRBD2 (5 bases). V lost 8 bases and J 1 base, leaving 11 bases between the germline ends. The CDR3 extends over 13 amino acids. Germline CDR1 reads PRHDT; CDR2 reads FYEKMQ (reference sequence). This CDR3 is CASARGIQETQYF. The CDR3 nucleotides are TGTGCCAGCGCCAGAGGGATCCAAGAGACCCAGTACTTC.

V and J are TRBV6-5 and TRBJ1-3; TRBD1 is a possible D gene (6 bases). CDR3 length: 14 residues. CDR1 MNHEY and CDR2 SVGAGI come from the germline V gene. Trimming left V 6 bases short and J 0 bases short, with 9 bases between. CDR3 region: CASRGHNSGNTIYF. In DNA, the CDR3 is TGTGCCAGCAGGGGACACAACTCTGGAAACACCATATATTTT.

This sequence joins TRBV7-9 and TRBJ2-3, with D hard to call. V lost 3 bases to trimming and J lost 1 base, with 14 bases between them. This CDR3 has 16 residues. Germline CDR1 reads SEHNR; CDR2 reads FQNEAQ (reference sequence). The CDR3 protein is CASSFGERLGTDTQYF. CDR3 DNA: TGTGCCAGCAGCTTTGGTGAACGGCTAGGCACAGATACGCAGTATTTT.

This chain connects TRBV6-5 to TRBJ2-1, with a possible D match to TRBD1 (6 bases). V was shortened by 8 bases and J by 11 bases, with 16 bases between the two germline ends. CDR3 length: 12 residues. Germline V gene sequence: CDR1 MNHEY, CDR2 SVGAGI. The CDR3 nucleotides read TGTGCCAGCGGACCGACAGGCGACAAGCAGTTCTTC. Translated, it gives CASGPTGDKQFF.